Below, 32 T cell receptor beta chains from the same sample are listed, as sequenced in a study of cytomegalovirus exposure and HLA in healthy donors. Assay: immunoSEQ multiplex PCR; the TCRdb copy retains only in-frame clones and omits some. The top ten clones hold around 3% of a sample with 230,000 or so clones, 70% to 90% of them seen once. The sample comprised PBMCs. All receptors derive from a woman aged 18-29 years in good health and CMV-seronegative.

The rearrangement joins TRBV15 to TRBJ2-7; no clear D gene. The CDR3 extends over 13 amino acids. Deletions cut 1 base from V and 2 bases from J, with 6 bases between. The germline CDR1 and CDR2 sequences are LNHNV and YYDKDF (reference sequence). In DNA, the CDR3 is TGTGCCACCAGCAGAGCCCAGACCTACGAGCAGTACTTC. Encoded protein: CATSRAQTYEQYF.

The chain is built from TRBV5-1 and TRBJ2-3; 9 bases line up with TRBD1. V was clipped by 4 bases and J by 4 bases; unmatched bases: 7. Looked up from germline, CDR1 is SGHRS and CDR2 is YFSETQ. This CDR3 is 15 amino acids long. The CDR3 region has the DNA TGCGCCAGCAGCAGACGGGGACAGGGACCAGATACGCAGTATTTT. Its protein product is CASSRRGQGPDTQYF.

This chain connects TRBV27 to TRBJ2-7, with 12 positions matching TRBD1. Looked up from germline, CDR1 is MNHEY and CDR2 is SMNVEV (reference sequence). The CDR3 spans 14 residues. J lost 5 bases, V lost 6 bases, and 5 bases had no gene match. CDR3 residues: CASSPGTGGNEQYF. In DNA form, the CDR3 reads TGTGCCAGCAGCCCCGGGACAGGGGGCAACGAGCAGTACTTC.

This rearrangement joins TRBV28 to TRBJ1-1; the match to TRBD1 covers 10 bases. The CDR3 is made up of 16 amino acids. Germline values: CDR1 MDHEN, CDR2 SYDVKM. V dropped 1 base and J dropped 3; count of bases not matched to a gene: 5. This CDR3 is CASSLSIGTGDTEAFF. CDR3 bases: TGTGCCAGCAGTTTATCCATCGGGACAGGGGACACTGAAGCTTTCTTT.

The V gene is TRBV6-1, the J gene TRBJ1-1; D is undetermined. V lost 3 bases, J lost 0 bases, and 8 bases lay in between. The length of the CDR3 is 14 residues. Germline V gene data show CDR1 as MNHNS and CDR2 as SASEGT. CDR3 in amino acids: CASSDRRMNTEAFF. Here the CDR3 DNA reads TGTGCCAGCAGTGACAGGAGGATGAACACTGAAGCTTTCTTT.

This chain links TRBV5-1 with TRBJ2-7, with 10 nucleotides matching TRBD2. The V and J ends lost 8 bases and 4 bases, in that order; junction bases with no gene match: 9. CDR1 is SGHRS and CDR2 is YFSETQ in the germline V gene. The CDR3 consists of 14 residues. CDR3 region: CARARGLADYEQYF. CDR3 nucleotides: TGCGCCAGAGCCCGAGGACTAGCGGATTACGAGCAGTACTTC.

The gene calls are TRBV2 and TRBJ2-5, with 8 positions matching TRBD2. CDR1 SNHLY and CDR2 FYNNEI come from the germline V gene. The length of the CDR3 is 14 residues. Germline trimming cut 9 bases from V and 5 bases from J; bases unmatched to any gene: 11. The CDR3 loop is CARKGLADLETQYF. As DNA, the CDR3 is TGTGCCAGAAAAGGACTAGCAGACCTGGAGACCCAGTACTTC.

The rearrangement uses TRBV6-1 and TRBJ1-2; D is unclear. CDR1 and CDR2 from the germline V gene are MNHNS and SASEGT. The CDR3 is made up of 16 amino acids. V lost 4 bases, J lost 8 bases, and 23 bases lay in between. In nucleotides, the CDR3 is TGTGCCAGCAGTGCGACTACTCCTGACGTGGAGAGGGGCTACACCTTC. As protein: CASSATTPDVERGYTF.

The chain couples TRBV5-4 to TRBJ2-1; 9 bases are shared with TRBD2. This CDR3 has 15 amino acids. Germline values: CDR1 SGHNT, CDR2 YYREEE (reference sequence). With V trimmed by 4 bases and J by 6 bases, 8 bases remained unmatched. CDR3 region: CASSIGTSYFNEQFF. The CDR3 DNA is TGTGCCAGCAGCATCGGGACTAGCTATTTCAATGAGCAGTTCTTC. Supplemented by reference TRBV5-4 and TRBJ2-1, the full variable domain reads ETGVTQSPTHLIKTRGQQVTLRCSSQSGHNTVSWYQQALGQGPQFIFQYYREEENGRGNFPPRFSGLQFPNYSSELNVNALELDDSALYLCASSIGTSYFNEQFFGPGTRLTVL.

The chain combines TRBV6-6 with TRBJ2-6; D is ambiguous. This CDR3 has 11 amino acids. Germline CDR1 reads MNHNY; CDR2 reads SVGAGI (reference sequence). Trimming removed 0 bases from V and 13 bases from J, with 4 bases in between. CDR3 DNA: TGTGCCAGCAGTTACTCGAGAGTCCTGACTTTC. This sequence encodes CASSYSRVLTF.

The chain combines TRBV2 with TRBJ2-7, with 10 bases lining up with TRBD2. The V gene end was trimmed by 2 bases and the J gene end by 4 bases; junction bases not matched to a gene: 8. Per the germline V gene, CDR1 is SNHLY and CDR2 is FYNNEI. The CDR3 runs to 16 residues. The CDR3 DNA follows: TGTGCCAGCAGTGAAAGGGTATTAGCGGGAGGATACGAGCAGTACTTC. Protein: CASSERVLAGGYEQYF.

The CDR3 spells CASSSTTSDRDIDYGYTF. CDR3 bases: TGTGCCAGCAGTTCTACAACATCGGACCGGGACATTGACTATGGCTACACCTTC. This chain uses TRBV7-9 with TRBJ1-2, with a possible D match to TRBD1 (6 bases). This CDR3 has 18 amino acids. V gave up 6 bases and J gave up 3 bases, with 26 bases separating them. Germline CDR1 and CDR2: SEHNR and FQNEAQ (reference sequence).

The chain carries TRBV19 and TRBJ2-7; TRBD1 matches 8 bases. Germline loops: CDR1 LNHDA, CDR2 SQIVND (reference sequence). The junction had 12 bases not matched to a gene; V was cut back by 4 bases and J by 7 bases. CDR3 length: 15 amino acids. DNA of the CDR3: TGTGCCAGTAGTAACCGGGACAGGACGCCTAGGGAGCAGTACTTC. It specifies CASSNRDRTPREQYF.

This chain connects TRBV5-1 to TRBJ1-3; TRBD1 aligns across 9 bases. V was clipped by 5 bases and J by 3 bases; unmatched bases: 9. This CDR3 has 16 amino acids. Germline lookup yields CDR1 SGHRS and CDR2 YFSETQ. CDR3 in amino acids: CASSPGTGNSGNTIYF. In DNA, the CDR3 is TGCGCCAGCAGTCCAGGGACAGGGAACAGTGGAAACACCATATATTTT.

The chain recombines TRBV28 with TRBJ2-2; 8 bases are shared with TRBD1. This CDR3 region has 14 residues. Trimming took 6 bases from V and 6 from J; bases not matched to a gene: 6. Germline CDR1 MDHEN, CDR2 SYDVKM. The CDR3 sequence: CASRPSGGPGELFF. The CDR3 nucleotides read TGTGCCAGCAGACCGTCAGGGGGCCCCGGGGAGCTGTTTTTT.

This chain joins TRBV4-1 and TRBJ1-5, with 8 bases that match TRBD1. Germline V lookup: CDR1 MGHRA, CDR2 YSYEKL. Trimming took 3 bases from V and 6 from J; bases not matched to a gene: 4. The CDR3 spans 14 residues. CDR3 region: CASSQAGGGQPQHF. The CDR3 nucleotides read TGCGCCAGCAGCCAGGCAGGGGGCGGTCAGCCCCAGCATTTT.

V is TRBV5-1 and J is TRBJ2-2; TRBD2 agrees at 8 bases. V shed 4 bases and J 4 bases; nucleotides not matched to a gene: 6. Germline V CDR1 and CDR2: SGHRS, YFSETQ. This CDR3 contains 15 residues. The CDR3 nucleotides are TGCGCCAGCAGCCCGGGGGGGGGTTCCACCGGGGAGCTGTTTTTT. Residues: CASSPGGGSTGELFF.

This chain links TRBV6-5 with TRBJ1-2, with unresolved D. Trimming took off 0 bases at V and 2 bases at J, with 7 bases between the two ends. The CDR3 extends over 14 amino acids. Germline V gene sequence: CDR1 MNHEY, CDR2 SVGAGI. The CDR3 region has the DNA TGTGCCAGCAGTTACTCGAATAGCAACTATGGCTACACCTTC. Protein: CASSYSNSNYGYTF.

The table lists this clone with a count of one. V is TRBV6-1 and J is TRBJ1-5; 7 bases are shared with TRBD1. V dropped 7 bases and J dropped 6; count of bases not matched to a gene: 9. CDR3 size: 14 residues. CDR1 is MNHNS, CDR2 SASEGT, per germline. CDR3 region: CASMMGQLVQPQHF. CDR3 in DNA: TGTGCCAGCATGATGGGACAGTTGGTTCAGCCCCAGCATTTT.

The chain links TRBV6-5 to TRBJ2-3; perhaps TRBD1 as D (5 bases). The germline gives CDR1 MNHEY, CDR2 SVGAGI. Trimming cost V 0 bases and J 4 bases, with 8 bases left between them. The length of the CDR3 is 14 residues. DNA of the CDR3: TGTGCCAGCAGTTACTCTTGGGGCGCAGATACGCAGTATTTT. Its translation is CASSYSWGADTQYF.

The genes are TRBV25-1 and TRBJ2-5; 8 positions agree with TRBD2. Germline-derived CDR1 and CDR2 are MGHDK and SYGVNS. V lost 1 base to trimming and J lost 2 bases; unmatched junction nucleotides: 3. CDR3 length: 15 residues. The CDR3 DNA follows: TGTGCCAGCAGTGAATTTCGCGGGGGGCAAGAGACCCAGTACTTC. Translated, it gives CASSEFRGGQETQYF.

The chain is built from TRBV6-5 and TRBJ2-2; possibly TRBD2 for D (6 bases). This CDR3 spans 15 amino acids. V lost 6 bases, J lost 5 bases, and 16 bases lay in between. The germline CDR1 and CDR2 sequences are MNHEY and SVGAGI. The CDR3 DNA follows: TGTGCCAGCAGCCCGTTCGGGAGTGGGACCGGGGAGCTGTTTTTT. It is translated as CASSPFGSGTGELFF.

The chain couples TRBV28 to TRBJ1-1, with 9 bases identical to TRBD1. Germline V gene data show CDR1 as MDHEN and CDR2 as SYDVKM. The CDR3 has 15 residues. V was clipped by 7 bases and J by 4 bases; unmatched bases: 10. The CDR3 loop reads CASILDRGIGTEAFF. CDR3 sequence (DNA): TGTGCCAGCATCCTGGACAGGGGAATAGGCACTGAAGCTTTCTTT.

This sequence joins TRBV6-5 and TRBJ1-2; 8 bases map to TRBD1. The trim removed 2 bases at V and 5 bases at J, leaving 4 bases unmatched. The CDR3 is made up of 14 amino acids. Germline CDR1 is MNHEY and CDR2 is SVGAGI. CDR3 residues: CASSYGGQAYGYTF. The DNA for the CDR3 is TGTGCCAGCAGTTACGGGGGACAGGCGTATGGCTACACCTTC.

The chain carries TRBV27 and TRBJ2-1, with 8 bases fitting TRBD2. V trimming: 8 bases; J trimming: 7 bases; junction bases outside the gene matches: 13. There are 15 residues in the CDR3. Germline values: CDR1 MNHEY, CDR2 SMNVEV (reference sequence). The CDR3 nucleotides are TGTGCCAGCGCTCATGAGACTAGCGCCTTTAATGAGCAGTTCTTC. It yields the protein CASAHETSAFNEQFF.

The V and J genes are TRBV5-1 and TRBJ2-1; D remains unclear. Trimming removed 0 bases at V and 0 bases at J, with 10 bases between. Germline V lookup: CDR1 SGHRS, CDR2 YFSETQ. This CDR3 region has 16 residues. DNA for the CDR3: TGCGCCAGCAGCTTGGAGCGACCCGCCTCCTACAATGAGCAGTTCTTC. Translation gives CASSLERPASYNEQFF.

The chain is built from TRBV28 and TRBJ2-7; TRBD1 matches 7 bases. Germline values: CDR1 MDHEN, CDR2 SYDVKM. Germline trimming cut 6 bases from V and 2 bases from J; bases unmatched to any gene: 4. CDR3 length: 13 amino acids. Written as DNA, the CDR3 is TGTGCCAGCAGGGGGGACAGCGCCTACGAGCAGTACTTC. Protein product: CASRGDSAYEQYF.

A single count supports this clone. The rearrangement joins TRBV6-6 to TRBJ2-5; D possibly corresponds to TRBD1 (5 bases). The germline V gene has CDR1 MNHNY and CDR2 SVGAGI (reference sequence). CDR3 length: 13 residues. Trimming shortened V by 8 bases and J by 4 bases, and 14 bases separated the two germline ends. CDR3 coding DNA: TGTGCCAGCGCTCTCAGGGTTGGAGAGACCCAGTACTTC. It encodes CASALRVGETQYF.

V is TRBV18 and J is TRBJ2-1; 7 nucleotides match TRBD1. The germline gives CDR1 KGHSH, CDR2 LQKENI. This CDR3 spans 14 amino acids. The trim removed 3 bases at V and 2 bases at J, leaving 1 base unmatched. CDR3 DNA: TGTGCCAGCTCACCCGACAGGGCCTACAATGAGCAGTTCTTC. Protein product: CASSPDRAYNEQFF.

This rearrangement joins TRBV27 to TRBJ1-2; D ambiguous. CDR3 length: 15 residues. Trimming pared 6 bases from V and 5 bases from J, leaving 19 bases between. Germline CDR1 reads MNHEY; CDR2 reads SMNVEV (reference sequence). The CDR3, as DNA: TGTGCCAGCAGATCTCCCCAACTAGGAGAATATGGCTACACCTTC. Residues: CASRSPQLGEYGYTF.

The gene calls are TRBV9 and TRBJ1-2, with 7 bases identical to TRBD1. CDR1 and CDR2 from the germline V gene are SGDLS and YYNGEE. Trimming cost V 0 bases and J 5 bases; bases outside gene matches: 16. The CDR3 covers 18 residues. As DNA, the CDR3 is TGTGCCAGCAGCGTAGGAGCAGGGACAGCTCATAGGTGGTATGGCTACACCTTC. Its translation is CASSVGAGTAHRWYGYTF. Drawing the rest from reference TRBV9 and TRBJ1-2, the complete variable domain is DSGVTQTPKHLITATGQRVTLRCSPRSGDLSVYWYQQSLDQGLQFLIQYYNGEERAKGNILERFSAQQFPDLHSELNLSSLELGDSALYFCASSVGAGTAHRWYGYTFGSGTRLTVV.

The chain recombines TRBV19 with TRBJ1-1; 10 positions agree with TRBD1. Trimming at V came to 3 bases and at J to 1 base, leaving 5 bases not matched to a gene. Per germline, CDR1 LNHDA and CDR2 SQIVND (reference sequence). The CDR3 sequence is 16 residues long. In nucleotides, the CDR3 is TGTGCCAGTAGTATGGGTCGACAGGGGGCGAACACTGAAGCTTTCTTT. Its protein product is CASSMGRQGANTEAFF.